Given below is one T cell receptor (beta chain) in context. The antigen is not known. Investigators reverse transcribed all isolated RNA, so they sequenced expressed TCRB transcripts. Profiling relied on immunoSEQ multiplex PCR, and the TCRdb table lists in-frame clones only, not all of them. The sample lists roughly 150,000 clones, approximately 8.1% seen once, with 0.65% in the top ten. The source of the sample is a study of beta chain features in type 1 diabetes. General study findings and limits: VDJ junctions sequenced from type 1 diabetes patients showed fewer insertions and more deletions. In the patient group, naive, central memory and Treg TCRB repertoires seemed more alike than in the healthy donor group.

Germline V gene data show CDR1 as SGHTA and CDR2 as FQGNSA. The CDR3 length is 16 residues. V was pared by 5 bases and J by 3 bases, with 10 bases of the junction left unmatched. V and J are TRBV7-2 and TRBJ2-3; TRBD2 agrees at 8 bases. This clonotype originated in a man younger than 30 in good health. Material: central memory CD4+ T cells from blood. CDR3 sequence reads: CASSRGTSWRTDTQYF. CDR3 DNA sequence: TGTGCCAGCAGCCGAGGGACTAGTTGGAGGACAGATACGCAGTATTTT.